The 28 T cell receptor beta chains below all came from one sample that was sequenced in a study of T cell responses to AZD1222 COVID-19 vaccine. The data were produced by immunoSEQ multiplex PCR, yet TCRdb's version contains in-frame clones alone and is incomplete. The data contain 250,000 to 300,000 clones, about 94% of them singletons. The input for sequencing was peripheral blood, taken 28 days after the second AZD1222 dose. Every receptor here comes from an adult who received the AZD1222 COVID-19 vaccine.

The chain recombines TRBV28 with TRBJ1-6; possible D gene TRBD1, 5 bases. Trimming removed 8 bases at V and 7 bases at J, with 21 bases between. This CDR3 has 16 amino acids. Germline CDR1 is MDHEN and CDR2 is SYDVKM. The CDR3 loop is CASLFGGFEGNSPLHF. CDR3 nucleotides: TGTGCCAGCCTCTTCGGCGGCTTTGAGGGGAATTCACCCCTCCACTTT.

The rearrangement links TRBV5-5 to TRBJ1-3; perhaps TRBD1 as D (6 bases). The CDR3 extends over 12 amino acids. CDR1 is SGHKS and CDR2 is YYEKEE in the germline V gene (reference sequence). V was trimmed by 3 bases and J by 14 bases, leaving 15 bases between them. The CDR3 here is CASSYSTGQLYF. The CDR3, as DNA: TGTGCCAGCAGCTATTCGACAGGTCAGCTATATTTT.

The chain combines TRBV28 with TRBJ2-7; 13 bases map to TRBD2. CDR1 is MDHEN, CDR2 SYDVKM, per germline. CDR3 length: 14 residues. Trimming at V came to 5 bases and at J to 6 bases, leaving 4 bases not matched to a gene. The chain's CDR3 is CASSTSGGASEQYF. DNA of the CDR3: TGTGCCAGCAGTACTAGCGGGGGGGCCTCCGAGCAGTACTTC.

The gene calls are TRBV5-1 and TRBJ1-1; D not certain. V lost 0 bases, J lost 1 base, and 10 bases lay in between. Germline lookup yields CDR1 SGHRS and CDR2 YFSETQ. The CDR3 length is 15 residues. Here the CDR3 reads CASSLESPANTEAFF. The CDR3 DNA reads TGCGCCAGCAGCTTGGAGAGTCCGGCGAACACTGAAGCTTTCTTT.

This chain joins TRBV30 and TRBJ1-1; D call uncertain. The CDR3 spans 14 residues. CDR1 GTSNPN and CDR2 SVGIG come from the germline V gene (reference sequence). V lost 4 bases and J 1 base, leaving 13 bases between the germline ends. The CDR3 sequence: CAWKWSYKNTEAFF. CDR3 bases: TGTGCCTGGAAATGGAGTTATAAGAACACTGAAGCTTTCTTT.

The chain is built from TRBV7-3 and TRBJ1-2; 8 bases are a match to TRBD1. The CDR3 contains 13 residues. Germline CDR1 is SGHTA and CDR2 is FQGTGA. V was clipped by 5 bases and J by 5 bases; unmatched bases: 4. The CDR3 loop reads CASSPNRGYGYTF. The CDR3 DNA is TGTGCCAGCAGCCCAAACAGGGGGTATGGCTACACCTTC.

This chain connects TRBV19 to TRBJ1-5; 9 bases agree with TRBD1. Germline V gene data show CDR1 as LNHDA and CDR2 as SQIVND (reference sequence). The CDR3 is made up of 14 amino acids. V was pared by 7 bases and J by 4 bases, with 5 bases of the junction left unmatched. CDR3 DNA sequence: TGTGCCAGTAATTCGGGACAGGGAAATCAGCCCCAGCATTTT. This codes for CASNSGQGNQPQHF.

In its sample, this clone was seen a few times. This rearrangement joins TRBV4-1 to TRBJ2-2; D uncertain. This CDR3 spans 15 amino acids. Per the germline V gene, CDR1 is MGHRA and CDR2 is YSYEKL. V dropped 2 bases and J dropped 1 base, with 8 bases sitting between them. CDR3 loop: CASSQTQQNTGELFF. The CDR3 coding sequence is TGCGCCAGCAGCCAAACACAGCAGAACACCGGGGAGCTGTTTTTT.

The chain combines TRBV12-3 or TRBV12-4 with TRBJ1-5; D is uncertain. With 6 bases removed from V and 1 base from J, the gap between germline ends came to 4 bases. CDR3 length: 12 amino acids. The CDR3 protein is CASSDSNQPQHF. The DNA of the CDR3 is TGTGCCAGCAGCGACAGCAATCAGCCCCAGCATTTT.

The rearrangement uses TRBV5-1 and TRBJ1-1, with D perhaps TRBD1 (6 bases). CDR3 size: 13 residues. Trimming removed 4 bases from V and 6 bases from J, with 13 bases in between. CDR1 and CDR2 (germline): SGHRS, YFSETQ. CDR3 residues: CASSPQGEAEAFF. In nucleotides, the CDR3 is TGCGCCAGCAGCCCACAGGGAGAGGCTGAAGCTTTCTTT. Combining the CDR3 with reference TRBV5-1 and TRBJ1-1 gives the whole variable domain KAGVTQTPRYLIKTRGQQVTLSCSPISGHRSVSWYQQTPGQGLQFLFEYFSETQRNKGNFPGRFSGRQFSNSRSEMNVSTLELGDSALYLCASSPQGEAEAFFGQGTRLTVV.

A note on this clone: The same CDR3 arises from other DNA sequences in this sample as well. This rearrangement joins TRBV3-1 (or the pseudogene TRBV3-2) to TRBJ1-1, with a possible D match to TRBD1 (5 bases). V shed 1 base and J shed 5 bases, with 11 bases lying between them. The CDR3 covers 14 residues. Germline-derived CDR1 and CDR2 are LGHDT and YNNKEL (reference sequence). The CDR3 DNA sequence: TGTGCCAGCAGCCAAGTTGCGGGGGAGACTGAAGCTTTCTTT. Encoded protein: CASSQVAGETEAFF.

This rearrangement joins TRBV9 to TRBJ2-3; tentatively, D is TRBD2 (7 bases). The length of the CDR3 is 16 residues. Germline-derived CDR1 and CDR2 are SGDLS and YYNGEE. V shed 4 bases and J shed 2 bases, with 17 bases lying between them. For the CDR3, the DNA is TGTGCCAGCAGCCCCCGGGGGGCAAACCCCACAGATACGCAGTATTTT. It translates to CASSPRGANPTDTQYF.

The count of this clone is one. The chain recombines TRBV11-2 with TRBJ2-6; 8 bases agree with TRBD2. The germline gives CDR1 SGHAT, CDR2 FQNNGV. This CDR3 spans 17 amino acids. V was clipped by 5 bases and J by 0 bases; unmatched bases: 6. The CDR3: CASSKPGRGSGANVLTF. CDR3 nucleotide sequence: TGTGCCAGCAGCAAACCCGGGAGGGGCTCTGGGGCCAACGTCCTGACTTTC.

The chain uses TRBV4-3 and TRBJ2-1, with 9 bases aligning to TRBD2. The CDR3 totals 17 residues. Per germline, CDR1 LGHNA and CDR2 YSLEER. V gave up 1 base and J gave up 4 bases; unmatched junction bases: 8. CDR3 DNA sequence: TGCGCCAGCAGCCAAGCCCCCCGTGCGGGGGGGTACAATGAGCAGTTCTTC. Amino acid sequence: CASSQAPRAGGYNEQFF.

The rearrangement uses TRBV11-2 and TRBJ2-7, with 11 bases fitting TRBD2. CDR3 length: 14 residues. The J segment lost 7 bases and the V segment lost 4 bases, leaving 6 bases of the junction unmatched. Germline values: CDR1 SGHAT, CDR2 FQNNGV. The CDR3 nucleotides read TGTGCCAGCAGCTCTCTAGCGGGAGGACAAGAGCAGTACTTC. It codes for CASSSLAGGQEQYF.

The chain combines TRBV7-9 with TRBJ2-5, with D hard to call. V lost 5 bases and J 2 bases, leaving 3 bases between the germline ends. Looked up from germline, CDR1 is SEHNR and CDR2 is FQNEAQ (reference sequence). CDR3 length equals 11 residues. CDR3 sequence: CASSRQETQYF. CDR3 coding DNA: TGTGCCAGCAGCCGACAAGAGACCCAGTACTTC.

This rearrangement joins TRBV18 to TRBJ1-2; D unclear. The CDR3 has 13 amino acids. Per the germline V gene, CDR1 is KGHSH and CDR2 is LQKENI. V was clipped by 3 bases and J by 4 bases, with 9 bases between them. CDR3 in amino acids: CASSPRLSYGYTF. CDR3 in DNA: TGTGCCAGCTCACCGAGACTCTCCTATGGCTACACCTTC. Combining the CDR3 with reference TRBV18 and TRBJ1-2 gives the whole variable domain NAGVMQNPRHLVRRRGQEARLRCSPMKGHSHVYWYRQLPEEGLKFMVYLQKENIIDESGMPKERFSAEFPKEGPSILRIQQVVRGDSAAYFCASSPRLSYGYTFGSGTRLTVV.

The CDR3 spells CASRTGGETQYF. Here the CDR3 DNA reads TGTGCCTCCCGTACCGGAGGAGAGACCCAGTACTTC. This sequence joins TRBV3-1 (or the pseudogene TRBV3-2) and TRBJ2-5, with a possible D match to TRBD2 (5 bases). Trimming stripped 11 bases from V and 4 bases from J, with 14 bases between. Looked up from germline, CDR1 is LGHDT and CDR2 is YNNKEL (reference sequence). CDR3 size: 12 residues.

The chain couples TRBV7-3 to TRBJ1-1; unclear D gene. This CDR3 has 14 residues. V was pared by 4 bases and J by 3 bases, with 12 bases between. Germline V gene data show CDR1 as SGHTA and CDR2 as FQGTGA. Here the CDR3 reads CASSSSGVYTEAFF. The CDR3 region has the DNA TGTGCCAGCAGCTCTAGTGGAGTTTACACTGAAGCTTTCTTT.

The genes are TRBV9 and TRBJ2-1; TRBD1 matches 8 bases. Germline V gene lookup returns CDR1 SGDLS and CDR2 YYNGEE. The CDR3 runs to 15 residues. With V trimmed by 4 bases and J by 7 bases, 10 bases remained unmatched. The CDR3 reads CASSSQGARGNEQFF. As DNA, the CDR3 is TGTGCCAGCAGCTCCCAGGGGGCAAGGGGAAATGAGCAGTTCTTC.

The chain links TRBV7-9 to TRBJ2-3; D is uncertain. The CDR3 sequence is 12 residues long. V lost 6 bases to trimming and J lost 4 bases, with 8 bases between them. Germline V gene sequence: CDR1 SEHNR, CDR2 FQNEAQ (reference sequence). For the CDR3, the DNA is TGTGCCAGCAGGAGGTCGGCAGATACGCAGTATTTT. Encoded protein: CASRRSADTQYF.

The chain uses TRBV5-1 and TRBJ1-1; TRBD1 might be the D (5 bases). This CDR3 is 15 amino acids long. Germline V lookup: CDR1 SGHRS, CDR2 YFSETQ. Deletions cut 3 bases from V and 4 bases from J, with 16 bases between. The CDR3: CASSSPRDGSTEAFF. The CDR3 coding sequence is TGCGCCAGCAGCTCACCCAGGGACGGTAGCACTGAAGCTTTCTTT.

The chain is built from TRBV9 and TRBJ2-2; 8 bases line up with TRBD2. Looked up from germline, CDR1 is SGDLS and CDR2 is YYNGEE. Trimming at V came to 4 bases and at J to 0 bases, leaving 5 bases not matched to a gene. This CDR3 is built from 16 residues. CDR3 sequence: CASSSRTSPNTGELFF. In DNA, the CDR3 is TGTGCCAGCAGCTCCCGGACTAGCCCGAACACCGGGGAGCTGTTTTTT. Full variable domain (rest looked up from reference TRBV9 and TRBJ2-2): DSGVTQTPKHLITATGQRVTLRCSPRSGDLSVYWYQQSLDQGLQFLIQYYNGEERAKGNILERFSAQQFPDLHSELNLSSLELGDSALYFCASSSRTSPNTGELFFGEGSRLTVL.

This chain links TRBV6-5 with TRBJ1-2; 7 bases align to TRBD1. Germline assignment: CDR1 MNHEY and CDR2 SVGAGI. Trimming took 6 bases from V and 8 from J; bases not matched to a gene: 9. The CDR3 spans 13 residues. The CDR3 sequence is CASRPGGTVGYTF. The CDR3 bases are TGTGCCAGCAGGCCAGGGGGGACTGTGGGCTACACCTTC.

The gene calls are TRBV18 and TRBJ1-2, with 7 bases lining up with TRBD1. The CDR3 extends over 15 amino acids. Germline CDR1 and CDR2: KGHSH and LQKENI. V was pared by 3 bases and J by 0 bases, with 4 bases of the junction left unmatched. CDR3 nucleotide sequence: TGTGCCAGCTCACCCCGGGACAGTCCTAACTATGGCTACACCTTC. This codes for CASSPRDSPNYGYTF.

The rearrangement joins TRBV3-1 (or the pseudogene TRBV3-2) to TRBJ2-1; D gene unclear. This CDR3 has 13 residues. V shed 2 bases and J shed 6 bases, with 8 bases lying between them. In germline, CDR1 is LGHDT, CDR2 YNNKEL (reference sequence). CDR3 bases: TGTGCCAGCAGCCAATCGGCTGTCAATGAGCAGTTCTTC. Its protein product is CASSQSAVNEQFF.

CDR3 in amino acids: CASRVVGEENQPQHF. Written as DNA, the CDR3 is TGTGCCAGTAGGGTCGTTGGGGAGGAGAATCAGCCCCAGCATTTT. This sequence joins TRBV19 and TRBJ1-5, with D hard to call. Germline V gene sequence: CDR1 LNHDA, CDR2 SQIVND (reference sequence). V lost 6 bases, J lost 4 bases, and 16 bases lay in between. The CDR3 sequence is 15 residues long.

The chain recombines TRBV18 with TRBJ1-4; 8 positions agree with TRBD1. The V gene's germline CDR1 is KGHSH and CDR2 LQKENI. CDR3 length: 16 amino acids. Losses at the gene ends were 1 base for V and 6 bases for J; bases not matched to a gene: 7. CDR3 bases: TGTGCCAGCTCACCACGCGATGTACAGGGGGATGAAAAACTGTTTTTT. Protein sequence: CASSPRDVQGDEKLFF.